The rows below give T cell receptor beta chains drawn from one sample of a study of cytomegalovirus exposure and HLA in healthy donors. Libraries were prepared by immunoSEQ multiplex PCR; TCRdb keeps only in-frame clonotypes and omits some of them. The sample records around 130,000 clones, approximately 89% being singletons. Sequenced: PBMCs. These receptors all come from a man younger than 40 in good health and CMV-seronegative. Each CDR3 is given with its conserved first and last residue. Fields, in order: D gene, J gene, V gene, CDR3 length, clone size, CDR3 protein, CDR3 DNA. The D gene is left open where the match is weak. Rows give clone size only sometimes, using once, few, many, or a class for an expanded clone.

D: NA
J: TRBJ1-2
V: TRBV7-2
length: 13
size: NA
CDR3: CASRPDSSYGYTF
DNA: TGTGCCAGCAGACCGGACAGCAGCTATGGCTACACCTTC

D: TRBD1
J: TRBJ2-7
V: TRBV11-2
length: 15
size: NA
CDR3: CASSLGGTGLYEQYF
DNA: TGTGCCAGCAGCTTAGGGGGGACAGGGCTGTACGAGCAGTACTTC

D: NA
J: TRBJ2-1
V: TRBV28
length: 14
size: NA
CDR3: CASSLAGTYNEQFF
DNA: TGTGCCAGCAGTTTAGCGGGGACCTACAATGAGCAGTTCTTC

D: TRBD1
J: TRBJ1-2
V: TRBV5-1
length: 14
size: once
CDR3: CASSPDRVGYGYTF
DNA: TGCGCCAGCAGCCCGGACAGGGTAGGCTATGGCTACACCTTC

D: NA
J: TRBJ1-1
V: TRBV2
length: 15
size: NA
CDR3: CASSDERAGNTEAFF
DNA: TGTGCCAGCAGTGATGAGAGGGCAGGGAACACTGAAGCTTTCTTT

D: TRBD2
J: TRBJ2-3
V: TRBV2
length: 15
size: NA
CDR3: CASSDIEGGAGGQYF
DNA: TGTGCCAGCAGTGATATTGAAGGTGGCGCGGGGGGGCAGTATTTT

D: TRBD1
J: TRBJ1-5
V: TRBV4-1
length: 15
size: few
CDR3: CASSPAGQGGQPQHF
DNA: TGCGCCAGCAGCCCGGCGGGACAGGGGGGTCAGCCCCAGCATTTT

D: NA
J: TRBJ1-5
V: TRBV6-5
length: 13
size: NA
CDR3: CASSFFRNQPQHF
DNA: TGTGCCAGCAGTTTTTTCCGTAATCAGCCCCAGCATTTT

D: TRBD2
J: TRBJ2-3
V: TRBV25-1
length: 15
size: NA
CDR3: CASRASGLSGDTQYF
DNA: TGTGCCAGCAGGGCTAGCGGGCTGAGTGGAGATACGCAGTATTTT

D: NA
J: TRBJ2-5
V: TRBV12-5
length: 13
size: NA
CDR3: CASGAGGRETQYF
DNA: TGTGCTAGTGGTGCAGGAGGGAGGGAGACCCAGTACTTC

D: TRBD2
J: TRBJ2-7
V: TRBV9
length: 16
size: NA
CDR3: CASSVASLAGAYEQYF
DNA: TGTGCCAGCAGCGTAGCTAGCCTAGCGGGGGCCTACGAGCAGTACTTC

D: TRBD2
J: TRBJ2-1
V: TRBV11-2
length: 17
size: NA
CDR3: CASSLGTSGGAGNEQFF
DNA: TGTGCCAGCAGCCTTGGGACTAGCGGGGGGGCCGGTAATGAGCAGTTCTTC

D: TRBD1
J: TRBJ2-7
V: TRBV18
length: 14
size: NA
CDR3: CASSPGTGRNEQYF
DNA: TGTGCCAGCTCCCCCGGGACAGGGCGGAACGAGCAGTACTTC

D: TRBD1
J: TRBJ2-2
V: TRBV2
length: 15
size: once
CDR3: CASSGDREEAGELFF
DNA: TGTGCCAGCAGCGGGGACAGGGAAGAGGCCGGGGAGCTGTTTTTT

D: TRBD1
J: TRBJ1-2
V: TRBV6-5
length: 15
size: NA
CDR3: CASSWPRGQRAGYTF
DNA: TGTGCCAGCAGTTGGCCCAGGGGGCAAAGGGCTGGCTACACCTTC

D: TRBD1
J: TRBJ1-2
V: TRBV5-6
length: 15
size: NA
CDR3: CASSYNRGWVLGYTF
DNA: TGTGCCAGCAGCTACAACAGGGGGTGGGTCTTGGGCTACACCTTC

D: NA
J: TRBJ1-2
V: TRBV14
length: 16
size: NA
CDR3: CASSQVGGRSNYGYTF
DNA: TGTGCCAGCAGCCAAGTCGGGGGGAGATCTAACTATGGCTACACCTTC

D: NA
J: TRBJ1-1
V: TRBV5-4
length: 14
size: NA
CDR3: CASSFGTRFTEAFF
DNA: TGTGCCAGCAGCTTCGGGACTAGGTTCACTGAAGCTTTCTTT

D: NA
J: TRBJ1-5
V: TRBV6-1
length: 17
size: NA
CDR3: CASSEGIWGRGNQPQHF
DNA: TGTGCCAGCAGTGAAGGAATTTGGGGGCGCGGCAATCAGCCCCAGCATTTT

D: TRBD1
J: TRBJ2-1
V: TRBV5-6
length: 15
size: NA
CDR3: CASSSGQVWKDEQFF
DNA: TGTGCCAGCAGCTCGGGACAGGTTTGGAAGGATGAGCAGTTCTTC

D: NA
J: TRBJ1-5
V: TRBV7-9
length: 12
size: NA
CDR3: CASRWGDQPQHF
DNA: TGTGCCAGCCGGTGGGGCGATCAGCCCCAGCATTTT

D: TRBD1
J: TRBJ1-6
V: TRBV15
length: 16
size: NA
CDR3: CATSSHLTGGNSPLHF
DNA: TGTGCCACCAGCTCCCATTTAACAGGGGGTAATTCACCCCTCCACTTT

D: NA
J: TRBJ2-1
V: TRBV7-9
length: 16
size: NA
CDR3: CASSLVGPEGGNEQFF
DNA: TGTGCCAGCAGCTTAGTAGGGCCGGAGGGTGGGAATGAGCAGTTCTTC

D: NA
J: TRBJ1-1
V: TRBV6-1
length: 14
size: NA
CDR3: CASSEMGGDTEAFF
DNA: TGTGCCAGCAGCGAAATGGGGGGGGACACTGAAGCTTTCTTT

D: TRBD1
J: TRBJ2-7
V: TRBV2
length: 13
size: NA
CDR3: CASTLDRGSEQYF
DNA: TGTGCCAGCACTTTGGACAGGGGAAGCGAGCAGTACTTC

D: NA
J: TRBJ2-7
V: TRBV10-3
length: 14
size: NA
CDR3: CAISESKGRYEQYF
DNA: TGTGCCATCAGTGAGTCGAAGGGGCGTTACGAGCAGTACTTC

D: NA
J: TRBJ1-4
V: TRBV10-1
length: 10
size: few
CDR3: CASNPVKLFF
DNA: TGCGCCAGCAATCCCGTAAAACTGTTTTTT

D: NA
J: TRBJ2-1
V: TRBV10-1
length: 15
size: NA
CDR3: CASSESQAPYNEQFF
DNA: TGCGCCAGCAGTGAGTCGCAAGCCCCCTACAATGAGCAGTTCTTC

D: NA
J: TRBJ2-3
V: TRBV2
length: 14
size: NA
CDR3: CASSIAASTDTQYF
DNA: TGTGCCAGCAGTATTGCGGCAAGCACAGATACGCAGTATTTT